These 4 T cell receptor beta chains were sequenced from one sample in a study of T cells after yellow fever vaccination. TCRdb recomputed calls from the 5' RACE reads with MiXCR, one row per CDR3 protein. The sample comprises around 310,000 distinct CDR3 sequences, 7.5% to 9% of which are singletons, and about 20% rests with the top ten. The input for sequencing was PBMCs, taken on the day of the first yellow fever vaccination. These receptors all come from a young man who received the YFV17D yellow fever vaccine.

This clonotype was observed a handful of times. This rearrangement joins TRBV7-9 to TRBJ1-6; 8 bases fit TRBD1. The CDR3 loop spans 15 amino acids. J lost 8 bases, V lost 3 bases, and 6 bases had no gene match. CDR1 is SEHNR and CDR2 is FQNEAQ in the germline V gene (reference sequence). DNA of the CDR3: TGTGCCAGCAGCTTCTCAGGGGGCGCGGATTCACCCCTCCACTTT. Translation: CASSFSGGADSPLHF. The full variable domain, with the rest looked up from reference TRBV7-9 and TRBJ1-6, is DTGVSQNPRHKITKRGQNVTFRCDPISEHNRLYWYRQTLGQGPEFLTYFQNEAQLEKSRLLSDRFSAERPKGSFSTLEIQRTEQGDSAMYLCASSFSGGADSPLHFGNGTRLTVT.

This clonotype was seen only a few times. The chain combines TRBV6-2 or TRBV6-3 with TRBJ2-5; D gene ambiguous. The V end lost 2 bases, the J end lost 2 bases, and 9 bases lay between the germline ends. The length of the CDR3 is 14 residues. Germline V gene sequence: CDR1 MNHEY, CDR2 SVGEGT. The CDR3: CASSYPRLQETQYF. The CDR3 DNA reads TGTGCCAGCAGTTACCCTCGCCTTCAAGAGACCCAGTACTTC.

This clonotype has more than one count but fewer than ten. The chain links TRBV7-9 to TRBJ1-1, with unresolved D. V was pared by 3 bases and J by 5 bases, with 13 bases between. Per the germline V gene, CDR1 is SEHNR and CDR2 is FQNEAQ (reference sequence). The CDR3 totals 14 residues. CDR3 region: CASSFTSLGTEAFF. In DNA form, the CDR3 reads TGTGCCAGCAGCTTCACCTCATTGGGGACTGAAGCTTTCTTT.

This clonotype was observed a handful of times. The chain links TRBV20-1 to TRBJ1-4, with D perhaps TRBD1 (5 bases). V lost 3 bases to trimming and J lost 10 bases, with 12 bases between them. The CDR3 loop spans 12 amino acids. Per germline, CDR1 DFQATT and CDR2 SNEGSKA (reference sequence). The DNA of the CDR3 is TGCAGTGCTAGCGGGGGAGAGGTAAAACTGTTTTTT. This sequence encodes CSASGGEVKLFF.